The clone carrying this TCR beta chain was seen a few times. TCRdb used MiXCR to reprocess the 5' RACE reads, holding one entry per CDR3 protein. Of approximately 30,000 distinct CDR3 sequences detected, roughly 8.7% appear once; the ten largest clones hold more than 2%. CDR3 length: 15 amino acids. The J segment lost 4 bases and the V segment lost 0 bases, leaving 5 bases of the junction unmatched. Germline V gives CDR1 SQVTM, CDR2 ANQGSEA. The sample belongs to a study of chronic HIV infection and antiretroviral therapy. The receptor was isolated from an adult who had HIV and had not received antiretroviral therapy, or was an uninfected healthy control (not recorded which). The chain is built from TRBV29-1 and TRBJ2-3; 9 positions agree with TRBD1. Sequencing was performed on peripheral blood. The CDR3 is CSVEDRDRAADTQYF. The CDR3 DNA sequence: TGCAGCGTTGAAGACCGGGACAGGGCAGCAGATACGCAGTATTTT.